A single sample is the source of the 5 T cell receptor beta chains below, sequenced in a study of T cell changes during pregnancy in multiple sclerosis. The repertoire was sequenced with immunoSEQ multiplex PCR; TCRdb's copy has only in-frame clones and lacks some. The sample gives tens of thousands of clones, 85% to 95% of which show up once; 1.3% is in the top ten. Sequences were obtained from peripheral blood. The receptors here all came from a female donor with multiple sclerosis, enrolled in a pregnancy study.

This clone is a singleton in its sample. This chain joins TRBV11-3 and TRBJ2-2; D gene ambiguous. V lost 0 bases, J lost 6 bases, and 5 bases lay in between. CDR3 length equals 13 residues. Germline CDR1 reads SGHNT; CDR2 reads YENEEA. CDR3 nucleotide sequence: TGTGCCAGCAGCTTAGATGGGGCCGGGGAGCTGTTTTTT. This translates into CASSLDGAGELFF. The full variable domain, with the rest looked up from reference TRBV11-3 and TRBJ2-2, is EAGVVQSPRYKIIEKKQPVAFWCNPISGHNTLYWYLQNLGQGPELLIRYENEEAVDDSQLPKDRFSAERLKGVDSTLKIQPAELGDSAVYLCASSLDGAGELFFGEGSRLTVL.

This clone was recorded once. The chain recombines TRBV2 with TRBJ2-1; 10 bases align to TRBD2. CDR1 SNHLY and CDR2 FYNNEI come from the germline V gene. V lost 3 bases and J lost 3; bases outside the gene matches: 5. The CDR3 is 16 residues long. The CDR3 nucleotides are TGTGCCAGCAGTGAGAGAGTAGCGGGAGGCTACAATGAGCAGTTCTTC. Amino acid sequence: CASSERVAGGYNEQFF.

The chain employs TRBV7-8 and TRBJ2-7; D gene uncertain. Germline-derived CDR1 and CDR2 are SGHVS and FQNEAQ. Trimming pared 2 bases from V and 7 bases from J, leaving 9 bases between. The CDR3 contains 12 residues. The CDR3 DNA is TGTGCCAGCAGCTTATTTATCGGTGAGCAGTACTTC. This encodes CASSLFIGEQYF.

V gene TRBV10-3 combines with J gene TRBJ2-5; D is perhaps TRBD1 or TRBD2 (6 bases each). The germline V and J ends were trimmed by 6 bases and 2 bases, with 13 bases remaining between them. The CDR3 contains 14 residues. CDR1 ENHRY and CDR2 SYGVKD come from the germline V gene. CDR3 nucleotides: TGTGCCATCAGGGCGGGACAACTACAAGAGACCCAGTACTTC. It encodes CAIRAGQLQETQYF.

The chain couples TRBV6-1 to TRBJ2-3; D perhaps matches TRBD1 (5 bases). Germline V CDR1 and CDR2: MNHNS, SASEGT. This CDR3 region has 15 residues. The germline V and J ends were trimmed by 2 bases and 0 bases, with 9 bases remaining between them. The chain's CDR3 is CASSEQGTSTDTQYF. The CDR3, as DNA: TGTGCCAGCAGTGAACAGGGAACTAGCACAGATACGCAGTATTTT.